Below, 2 T cell receptor beta chains from the same sample are listed, as sequenced in a study of identical twins. One entry per CDR3 protein results from TCRdb running MiXCR on the 5' RACE reads. The data contain 1,800,000 or so distinct CDR3 sequences, roughly 35% of them singletons. Sequencing used cord blood. The receptors were sampled from a newborn girl in good health.

The chain joins TRBV6-1 to TRBJ2-7; D perhaps matches TRBD2 (5 bases). With 1 base removed from V and 0 bases from J, the gap between germline ends came to 7 bases. The CDR3 runs to 14 residues. CDR1 MNHNS and CDR2 SASEGT come from the germline V gene. DNA for the CDR3: TGTGCCAGCAGTGAAGGGGGAGCCTCCTACGAGCAGTACTTC. Its protein is CASSEGGASYEQYF.

V is TRBV2 and J is TRBJ2-1; D remains ambiguous. The CDR3 extends over 16 amino acids. V lost 7 bases and J 0 bases, leaving 16 bases between the germline ends. Germline values: CDR1 SNHLY, CDR2 FYNNEI. CDR3 sequence reads: CASTFTKLSSYNEQFF. The DNA of the CDR3 is TGTGCCAGCACCTTTACAAAACTCAGCTCCTACAATGAGCAGTTCTTC.